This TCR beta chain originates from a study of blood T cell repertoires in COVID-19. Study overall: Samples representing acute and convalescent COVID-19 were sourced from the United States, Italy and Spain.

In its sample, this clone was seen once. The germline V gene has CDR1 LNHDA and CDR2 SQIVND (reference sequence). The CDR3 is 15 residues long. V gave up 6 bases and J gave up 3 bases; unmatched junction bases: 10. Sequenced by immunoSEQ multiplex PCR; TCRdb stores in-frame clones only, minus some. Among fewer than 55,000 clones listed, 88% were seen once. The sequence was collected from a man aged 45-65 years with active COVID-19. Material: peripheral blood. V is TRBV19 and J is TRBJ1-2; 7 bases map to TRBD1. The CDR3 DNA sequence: TGTGCCAGTAGCCGACAACAGGGGCTCGACTATGGCTACACCTTC. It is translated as CASSRQQGLDYGYTF. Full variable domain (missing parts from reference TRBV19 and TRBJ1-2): DGGITQSPKYLFRKEGQNVTLSCEQNLNHDAMYWYRQDPGQGLRLIYYSQIVNDFQKGDIAEGYSVSREKKESFPLTVTSAQKNPTAFYLCASSRQQGLDYGYTFGSGTRLTVV.